Listed below are T cell receptor beta chains from one sample, sequenced in a study of glioma-infiltrating T cells after dendritic cell vaccination. TCRdb's copy holds only in-frame clones and misses some; the assay was immunoSEQ multiplex PCR. Of tens of thousands of clones detected, more than 75% appear once; the ten largest clones hold more than 8.5%. The specimen was blood, collected after dendritic cell vaccination. Every receptor here comes from a human donor with glioblastoma. Both conserved end residues are part of each CDR3. D genes are given only for firm matches. The size field is filled for only some rows; it gives once, few, many or a size class.

V gene,D gene,clone size,J gene,CDR3 protein,CDR3 DNA
TRBV19,NA,NA,TRBJ1-2,CASTQGTLERYTF,TGTGCCAGTACCCAGGGGACATTAGAGCGCTACACCTTC
TRBV7-2,TRBD1,NA,TRBJ1-6,CASSLVPGQGYSPLHF,TGTGCCAGCAGCTTAGTTCCGGGACAGGGTTATTCCCCCCTCCACTTT
TRBV7-3,TRBD2,NA,TRBJ2-1,CASSSLAGGNNEQFF,TGTGCCAGCAGCTCTCTAGCGGGGGGTAACAATGAGCAGTTCTTC
TRBV7-3,NA,NA,TRBJ1-1,CASKIRGPWNTEAFF,TGTGCCAGCAAAATCAGGGGCCCTTGGAACACTGAAGCTTTCTTT
TRBV5-4,NA,NA,TRBJ2-2,CASSPIRPSGNTGELFF,TGTGCCAGCAGCCCGATTCGACCGTCGGGGAACACCGGGGAGCTGTTTTTT
TRBV6-6,NA,few,TRBJ1-1,CASSYGRGFLNTEAFF,TGTGCCAGCAGTTACGGCAGGGGATTCCTGAACACTGAAGCTTTCTTT
TRBV28,NA,NA,TRBJ1-2,CASGLVGQGYYGYTF,TGTGCCAGCGGGCTCGTAGGGCAGGGCTACTATGGCTACACCTTC
TRBV6-6,NA,NA,TRBJ1-5,CASSYSAGLNQPQHF,TGTGCCAGCAGTTACTCGGCAGGCCTGAATCAGCCCCAGCATTTT
TRBV10-2,NA,NA,TRBJ1-1,CASAYGEPNTEAFF,TGCGCCAGCGCTTACGGGGAACCGAACACTGAAGCTTTCTTT
TRBV5-1,TRBD1,once,TRBJ1-6,CASSTSGTGDSPLHF,TGCGCCAGCAGCACGTCCGGGACAGGGGATTCACCCCTCCACTTT
TRBV11-3,TRBD2,NA,TRBJ2-1,CASSSGLADRYNEQFF,TGTGCCAGCAGCTCAGGACTAGCGGACCGATACAATGAGCAGTTCTTC
TRBV5-1,TRBD1,NA,TRBJ1-1,CASSWDRDPEAFF,TGCGCCAGCAGCTGGGACAGGGACCCTGAAGCTTTCTTT
TRBV7-2,NA,few,TRBJ1-6,CASSLPEGTLHF,TGTGCCAGCAGCTTACCAGAGGGCACCCTCCACTTT
TRBV11-2,NA,few,TRBJ1-2,CASSPMSAGYGYTF,TGTGCCAGCAGCCCCATGTCGGCAGGGTATGGCTACACCTTC
TRBV30,NA,NA,TRBJ1-4,CAWSVLGADEKLFF,TGTGCCTGGAGTGTTCTGGGGGCCGATGAAAAACTGTTTTTT
TRBV30,NA,NA,TRBJ2-7,CAWSQGPYEQYF,TGTGCCTGGAGCCAGGGGCCCTACGAGCAGTACTTC
TRBV5-6,TRBD2,NA,TRBJ2-6,CASSLKTWGGSGANVLTF,TGTGCCAGCAGCCTTAAGACGTGGGGGGGCTCTGGGGCCAACGTCCTGACTTTC
TRBV11-3,NA,NA,TRBJ2-6,CASSFLRGGGSGANVLTF,TGTGCCAGCAGCTTCCTCAGGGGTGGCGGCTCTGGGGCCAACGTCCTGACTTTC
TRBV11-2,NA,once,TRBJ1-4,CASSLGGGRGEKLFF,TGTGCCAGCAGCTTGGGAGGGGGGCGTGGAGAAAAACTGTTTTTT
TRBV4-1,NA,NA,TRBJ1-1,CASSHLTGETEAFF,TGCGCCAGCAGCCATCTGACAGGAGAGACTGAAGCTTTCTTT
TRBV27,NA,NA,TRBJ2-3,CASSTGGRRTDTQYF,TGTGCCAGCAGCACGGGGGGCCGGCGGACAGATACGCAGTATTTT
TRBV30,NA,NA,TRBJ1-4,CAWSVSWQTNEKLFF,TGTGCCTGGAGTGTATCGTGGCAAACTAATGAAAAACTGTTTTTT
TRBV29-1,NA,NA,TRBJ1-6,CSAKWAYNSPLHF,TGCAGCGCCAAATGGGCCTATAATTCCCCCCTCCACTTT
TRBV14,NA,few,TRBJ2-1,CASSPPGLARYNEQFF,TGTGCCAGCAGCCCCCCCGGGCTAGCCAGATACAATGAGCAGTTCTTC